A single sample is the source of the 24 T cell receptor beta chains below, sequenced in a study of CD8+CD57+ T cells in acquired aplastic anemia. The template for TCR beta VDJ and CDR3 sequence profiling was genomic DNA. TCRdb re-derived calls from the reads in MiXCR, one entry per CDR3 protein. Of about 270,000 distinct CDR3 sequences detected, less than 85% appear once; the ten largest clones hold 35% to 50%. Patients chosen for sequencing had shown CD8+CD57+ cell expansion by flow cytometry. Sequencing used sorted CD4+, CD8+, or CD8+CD57+ T cells (not recorded which) from PBMCs. The source is a human donor with aplastic anemia.

This clonotype was detected once. CDR3: CASTVGADGELFF. The CDR3 DNA is TGTGCCAGCACGGTGGGGGCGGACGGGGAGCTGTTTTTT. This chain connects TRBV5-5 to TRBJ2-2; weak D call: TRBD1 (6 bases). This CDR3 comprises 13 residues. The V gene lost 6 bases and the J gene lost 7 bases, with 13 bases spanning the gap. Germline lookup yields CDR1 SGHKS and CDR2 YYEKEE (reference sequence). The whole variable domain, filled in from reference TRBV5-5 and TRBJ2-2, reads DAGVTQSPTHLIKTRGQQVTLRCSPISGHKSVSWYQQVLGQGPQFIFQYYEKEERGRGNFPDRFSARQFPNYSSELNVNALLLGDSALYLCASTVGADGELFFGEGSRLTVL.

Regarding this clonotype: Because it lacks the conserved phenylalanine or tryptophan at the end, this CDR3 is likely a read error. The V and J genes are TRBV15 and TRBJ2-4; maybe TRBD2 (6 bases). The CDR3 is made up of 12 amino acids. Germline lookup yields CDR1 LNHNV and CDR2 YYDKDF (reference sequence). The CDR3 protein is CATGRGGNQQYL. The DNA of the CDR3 is TGTGCCACCGGCAGAGGCGGGAACCAACAGTACCTG.

For this clonotype: The germline gene is not matched at one end of the junction; a read error may be the cause. The rearrangement uses TRBV7-3 and TRBJ2-1, with a weak D call TRBD2 (6 bases). Germline-derived CDR1 and CDR2 are SGHTA and FQGTGA. This CDR3 comprises 14 residues. The CDR3 nucleotides are TGTGCCAGCAGCCCAACGGGACTCCCGAATGTGCAGTTCTTC. Translated: CASSPTGLPNVQFF. Together with reference TRBV7-3 and TRBJ2-1, the CDR3 gives the full variable domain: GAGVSQTPSNKVTEKGKYVELRCDPISGHTALYWYRQSLGQGPEFLIYFQGTGAADDSGLPNDRFFAVRPEGSVSTLKIQRTERGDSAVYLCASSPTGLPNVQFFGPGTRLTVL.

This chain connects TRBV6-1 to TRBJ2-7; 9 bases align to TRBD1. The CDR3 covers 14 residues. V gave up 7 bases and J gave up 7 bases; unmatched junction bases: 11. CDR1 MNHNS and CDR2 SASEGT come from the germline V gene. The CDR3 DNA sequence: TGTGCCAGCAAGTACTCACAGGGGGCCCGGGAGCAGTACTTC. Translation gives CASKYSQGAREQYF.

The gene calls are TRBV5-6 and TRBJ2-3; D is unresolved. CDR3 size: 13 residues. The germline CDR1 and CDR2 sequences are SGHDT and YYEEEE. V was shortened by 4 bases and J by 3 bases, with 9 bases between the two germline ends. The CDR3 region is CASSDQRTDTQYF. The CDR3 DNA reads TGTGCCAGCAGCGATCAAAGAACAGATACGCAGTATTTT.

This chain uses TRBV5-8 with TRBJ2-1; 7 nucleotides agree with TRBD2. This CDR3 contains 13 residues. The trim removed 2 bases at V and 13 bases at J, leaving 9 bases unmatched. Germline loops: CDR1 SGHTS, CDR2 YDEGEE. The CDR3 DNA follows: TGTGCCAGCAGCTTAGGGGTAGCGGGTGGACAGTTCTTC. This encodes CASSLGVAGGQFF.

A single count supports this clonotype. The chain couples TRBV5-1 to TRBJ2-7, with unresolved D. Germline V gives CDR1 SGHRS, CDR2 YFSETQ. CDR3 length: 14 amino acids. Trimming cost V 0 bases and J 0 bases, with 7 bases left between them. The CDR3 protein is CASSLEGSSYEQYF. The DNA of the CDR3 is TGCGCCAGCAGCTTGGAAGGCAGCTCCTACGAGCAGTACTTC.

This clonotype was found a few times. This rearrangement joins TRBV10-3 to TRBJ1-1; D gene ambiguous. This CDR3 contains 14 residues. The germline CDR1 and CDR2 sequences are ENHRY and SYGVKD. The V gene lost 4 bases and the J gene lost 0 bases, with 9 bases spanning the gap. The CDR3 spells CAISAVGMNTEAFF. CDR3 sequence (DNA): TGTGCCATCAGTGCGGTGGGGATGAACACTGAAGCTTTCTTT.

Concerning this clonotype itself: Likely a read error: the CDR3 ends without its conserved phenylalanine or tryptophan. The DNA is omitted, as the CDR3 cannot be located on it reliably, and the CDR3 follows TCRdb's listing. The gene calls are TRBV2 and TRBJ1-1. Germline V gene lookup returns CDR1 SNHLY and CDR2 FYNNEI. The CDR3 numbers 16 amino acids, ends counted. The CDR3 is CASSLAGGPGTQYSGP.

The rearrangement joins TRBV7-3 to TRBJ1-6, with D perhaps matching TRBD1 (5 bases). The CDR3 totals 15 residues. V lost 3 bases, J lost 16 bases, and 22 bases lay in between. Germline V gene lookup returns CDR1 SGHTA and CDR2 FQGTGA. CDR3 nucleotide sequence: TGTGCCAGCAGCTTGGGGGAGGGCGGGCATAATTCACTCCACTTT. This gives the protein CASSLGEGGHNSLHF.

The chain recombines TRBV7-3 with TRBJ2-1, with 8 bases fitting TRBD2. The J segment lost 8 bases and the V segment lost 5 bases, leaving 14 bases of the junction unmatched. The CDR3 is made up of 16 amino acids. Germline CDR1 and CDR2: SGHTA and FQGTGA. CDR3 sequence: CASSIQRGGGNDEQFF. The DNA of the CDR3 is TGTGCCAGCAGCATCCAAAGAGGCGGGGGGAATGATGAGCAGTTCTTC.

V is TRBV5-4 and J is TRBJ2-3, with TRBD1 matching over 7 bases. CDR3 length: 13 residues. Germline assignment: CDR1 SGHNT and CDR2 YYREEE (reference sequence). V shed 4 bases, J shed 4 bases, and the junction held 3 bases outside the gene matches. CDR3 sequence: CASSAGTADTQYF. DNA of the CDR3: TGTGCCAGCAGCGCTGGGACAGCAGATACGCAGTATTTT. The full variable domain, with the rest looked up from reference TRBV5-4 and TRBJ2-3, is ETGVTQSPTHLIKTRGQQVTLRCSSQSGHNTVSWYQQALGQGPQFIFQYYREEENGRGNFPPRFSGLQFPNYSSELNVNALELDDSALYLCASSAGTADTQYFGPGTRLTVL.

Details on this clonotype: Germline is not matched at one junction end, which may reflect a read error. This chain uses TRBV7-2 with TRBJ1-1; the D gene is possibly TRBD1 (5 bases). CDR3 length equals 16 residues. Germline assignment: CDR1 SGHTA and CDR2 FQGNSA. Here the CDR3 reads CASSQAWAGPTTEAFF. The CDR3 nucleotides read TGCGCCAGCAGCCAAGCTTGGGCAGGGCCTACGACTGAAGCTTTCTTT.

This clonotype was seen just once. This chain links TRBV7-2 with TRBJ1-1; TRBD1 might be the D (5 bases). The germline CDR1 and CDR2 sequences are SGHTA and FQGNSA. This CDR3 has 13 residues. V lost 3 bases, J lost 4 bases, and 9 bases lay in between. This CDR3 reads CASSLGLRTEAFF. CDR3 coding DNA: TGTGCCAGCAGCTTGGGACTTCGCACTGAAGCTTTCTTT.

Worth noting for this clonotype: The CDR3 carries no conserved terminal phenylalanine or tryptophan, so it likely arises from a read error. It is unclear where the CDR3 begins or ends on the DNA, so no DNA is shown, and the CDR3 is as TCRdb lists it. This rearrangement joins TRBV7-2 to TRBJ2-5; the table's TRBD2 call for D was not verified on the DNA. Germline V lookup: CDR1 SGHTA, CDR2 FQGNSA. Termini included, the CDR3 measures 12 amino acids. This chain's CDR3 is CARQGARETKYL.

A word on this clonotype: A junction boundary mismatches the germline segment, possibly from a read error. The chain is built from TRBV7-8 and TRBJ2-3, with D perhaps TRBD1 or TRBD2 (5 bases each). The germline CDR1 and CDR2 sequences are SGHVS and FQNEAQ. This CDR3 is 13 amino acids long. The CDR3 reads CASGDGAEGTAYF. The CDR3 region has the DNA TGTGCCAGCGGGGACGGGGCAGAAGGGACGGCGTATTTC.

A note on this clonotype: A junction boundary mismatches the germline segment, possibly from a read error. V is TRBV5-6 and J is TRBJ2-2, with D possibly matching TRBD2 (5 bases). CDR1 SGHDT and CDR2 YYEEEE come from the germline V gene. The CDR3 spans 15 residues. The CDR3 reads CASSLERANTGELFF. The CDR3 DNA reads TGTGCCAGCAGCTTGGAGAGGGCCAACACCGGGGAGCTGTTTTTC.

This clonotype appeared once. The chain has TRBV9 and TRBJ2-1; TRBD2 is a possible D gene (5 bases). This CDR3 comprises 16 residues. Germline loops: CDR1 SGDLS, CDR2 YYNGEE. Trimming took 5 bases from V and 10 from J, leaving 25 bases between them. CDR3 in amino acids: CASSVQRSEAREEQFF. In nucleotides, the CDR3 is TGTGCCAGCAGTGTTCAAAGAAGCGAGGCGAGGGAGGAGCAGTTCTTC.

The chain employs TRBV7-8 and TRBJ2-3, with D unresolved. Germline lookup yields CDR1 SGHVS and CDR2 FQNEAQ. V was pared by 3 bases and J by 12 bases, with 19 bases between. There are 14 residues in the CDR3. CDR3 nucleotides: TGTGCCAGCAGCTTTCATGCAGGTCGGGCTACCCAGTATTTT. Translation: CASSFHAGRATQYF.

This chain uses TRBV7-2 with TRBJ1-5; D unclear. The V gene lost 3 bases and the J gene lost 0 bases, with 9 bases spanning the gap. Germline V CDR1 and CDR2: SGHTA, FQGNSA. The CDR3 loop spans 15 amino acids. CDR3 residues: CASSLSANSNQPQHF. In DNA form, the CDR3 reads TGTGCCAGCAGCTTGTCCGCCAATAGCAATCAGCCCCAGCATTTT.

The chain couples TRBV11-2 to TRBJ2-1; 8 bases agree with TRBD1. The CDR3 runs 15 residues. The junction had 5 bases not matched to a gene; V was cut back by 4 bases and J by 3 bases. CDR1 is SGHAT, CDR2 FQNNGV, per germline. The CDR3 loop is CASSSGQGSYNEQFF. CDR3 bases: TGTGCCAGCAGCTCAGGACAGGGCAGCTACAATGAGCAGTTCTTC. The variable domain in full, with the rest retrieved from reference TRBV11-2 and TRBJ2-1, is EAGVAQSPRYKIIEKRQSVAFWCNPISGHATLYWYQQILGQGPKLLIQFQNNGVVDDSQLPKDRFSAERLKGVDSTLKIQPAKLEDSAVYLCASSSGQGSYNEQFFGPGTRLTVL.

V usage is TRBV7-2 and J usage is TRBJ1-1; D is perhaps TRBD1 (6 bases). CDR3 length: 15 amino acids. Germline V gene lookup returns CDR1 SGHTA and CDR2 FQGNSA. V lost 1 base to trimming and J lost 8 bases, with 17 bases between them. As DNA, the CDR3 is TGTGCCAGCAGCTTAGAAATAACCGGGGGCAGCGAAGCTTTCTTT. It specifies CASSLEITGGSEAFF.

This chain connects TRBV9 to TRBJ2-7; perhaps TRBD1 as D (7 bases). CDR3 length: 16 amino acids. Germline V gene data show CDR1 as SGDLS and CDR2 as YYNGEE. DNA for the CDR3: TGTGCCATCAGCCAGGGGGGCCTTAACAATCAGCCCCAGCAGTACGTC. It yields the protein CAISQGGLNNQPQQYV.

The chain recombines TRBV20-1 with TRBJ2-7; TRBD2 agrees at 7 bases. Germline V gene sequence: CDR1 DFQATT, CDR2 SNEGSKA (reference sequence). The CDR3 is made up of 15 amino acids. V dropped 0 bases and J dropped 2; count of bases not matched to a gene: 7. The CDR3: CSARDLAEEPYEQYF. For the CDR3, the DNA is TGCAGTGCTAGAGATCTAGCGGAGGAACCCTACGAGCAGTACTTC.